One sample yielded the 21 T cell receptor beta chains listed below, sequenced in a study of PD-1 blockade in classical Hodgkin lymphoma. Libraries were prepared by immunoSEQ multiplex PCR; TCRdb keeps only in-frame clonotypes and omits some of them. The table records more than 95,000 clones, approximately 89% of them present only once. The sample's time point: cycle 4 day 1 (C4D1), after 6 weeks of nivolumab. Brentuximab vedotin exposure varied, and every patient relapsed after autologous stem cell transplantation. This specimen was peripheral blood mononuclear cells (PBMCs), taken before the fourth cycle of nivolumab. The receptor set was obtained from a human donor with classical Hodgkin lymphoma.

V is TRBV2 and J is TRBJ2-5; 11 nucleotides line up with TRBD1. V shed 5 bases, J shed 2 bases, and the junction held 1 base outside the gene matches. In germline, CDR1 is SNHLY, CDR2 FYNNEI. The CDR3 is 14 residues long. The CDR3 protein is CASSRDRGQETQYF. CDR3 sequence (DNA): TGTGCCAGCAGTAGGGACAGGGGGCAAGAGACCCAGTACTTC.

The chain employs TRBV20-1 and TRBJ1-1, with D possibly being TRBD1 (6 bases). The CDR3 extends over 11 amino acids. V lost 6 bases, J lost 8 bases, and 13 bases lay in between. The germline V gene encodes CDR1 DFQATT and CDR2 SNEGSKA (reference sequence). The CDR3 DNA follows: TGCAGTGCAGGGGGGGAAACGGAAGCTTTCTTT. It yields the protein CSAGGETEAFF.

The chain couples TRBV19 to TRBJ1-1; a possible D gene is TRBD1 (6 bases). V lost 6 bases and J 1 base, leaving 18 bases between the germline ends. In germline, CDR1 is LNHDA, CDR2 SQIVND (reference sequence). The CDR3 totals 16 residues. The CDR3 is CASRYRVRQTNTEAFF. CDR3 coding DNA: TGTGCCAGTAGGTACAGGGTTCGGCAGACGAACACTGAAGCTTTCTTT.

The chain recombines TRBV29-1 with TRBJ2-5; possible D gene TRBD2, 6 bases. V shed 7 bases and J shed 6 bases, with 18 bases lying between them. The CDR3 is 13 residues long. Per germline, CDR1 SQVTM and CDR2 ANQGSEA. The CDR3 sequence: CSAGSFGGKTQYF. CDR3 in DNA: TGCAGCGCTGGATCTTTCGGCGGGAAGACCCAGTACTTC.

The CDR3 is CASSLITSGNVNEQFF. The DNA for the CDR3 is TGTGCCAGCAGCCTTATTACTAGCGGGAACGTGAATGAGCAGTTCTTC. V usage is TRBV4-2 and J usage is TRBJ2-1, with TRBD2 identical over 10 bases. Germline values: CDR1 LGHNA, CDR2 YNFKEQ. This CDR3 has 16 amino acids. V lost 4 bases and J lost 7; bases outside the gene matches: 10.

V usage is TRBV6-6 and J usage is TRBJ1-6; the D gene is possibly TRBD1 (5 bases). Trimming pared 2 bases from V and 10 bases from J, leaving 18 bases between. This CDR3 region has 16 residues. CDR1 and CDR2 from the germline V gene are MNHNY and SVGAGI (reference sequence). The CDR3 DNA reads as TGTGCCAGCAGTTACCTTAGGACGGGGCGAGACTCACCCCTCCACTTT. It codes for CASSYLRTGRDSPLHF.

As DNA, the CDR3 is TGCAGCGTTGGCTCAGCGGGAGGGCGTTATGAGCAGTTCTTC. Protein sequence: CSVGSAGGRYEQFF. The rearrangement uses TRBV29-1 and TRBJ2-1; TRBD2 matches at 10 bases. This CDR3 comprises 14 residues. V shed 4 bases, J shed 8 bases, and the junction held 8 bases outside the gene matches. In germline, CDR1 is SQVTM, CDR2 ANQGSEA.

DNA for the CDR3: TGTGCCAGCTCACCAACACAGGGGACAGGCCCTGAAAAACTGTTTTTT. This translates into CASSPTQGTGPEKLFF. The chain employs TRBV18 and TRBJ1-4, with 8 nucleotides matching TRBD1. CDR1 is KGHSH and CDR2 is LQKENI in the germline V gene. After removal of 2 bases from V and 7 bases from J, the junction contained 9 bases not matched to a gene. This CDR3 has 16 residues.

CDR3 nucleotide sequence: TGCGCCAGCAGCACAGCGGGAGGAGGGGTCTCCTACAATGAGCAGTTCTTC. This codes for CASSTAGGGVSYNEQFF. The rearrangement links TRBV4-3 to TRBJ2-1; TRBD2 matches at 9 bases. The CDR3 covers 17 residues. J gave up 0 bases and V 5 bases, and 8 bases lay outside the gene matches. In germline, CDR1 is LGHNA, CDR2 YSLEER.

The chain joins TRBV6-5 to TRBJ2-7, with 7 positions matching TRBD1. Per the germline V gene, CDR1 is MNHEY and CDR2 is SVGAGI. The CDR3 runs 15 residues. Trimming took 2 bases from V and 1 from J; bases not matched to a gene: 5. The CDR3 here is CASSYLRDSSYEQYF. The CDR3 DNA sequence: TGTGCCAGCAGTTACCTCCGGGACAGTTCCTACGAGCAGTACTTC.

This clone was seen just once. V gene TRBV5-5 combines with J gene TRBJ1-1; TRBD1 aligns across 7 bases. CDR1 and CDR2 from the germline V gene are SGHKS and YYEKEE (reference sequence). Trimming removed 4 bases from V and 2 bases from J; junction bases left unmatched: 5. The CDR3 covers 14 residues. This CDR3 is CASSPGTANTEAFF. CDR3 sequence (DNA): TGTGCCAGCAGCCCTGGGACAGCCAACACTGAAGCTTTCTTT. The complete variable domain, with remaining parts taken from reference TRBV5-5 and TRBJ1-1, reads DAGVTQSPTHLIKTRGQQVTLRCSPISGHKSVSWYQQVLGQGPQFIFQYYEKEERGRGNFPDRFSARQFPNYSSELNVNALLLGDSALYLCASSPGTANTEAFFGQGTRLTVV.

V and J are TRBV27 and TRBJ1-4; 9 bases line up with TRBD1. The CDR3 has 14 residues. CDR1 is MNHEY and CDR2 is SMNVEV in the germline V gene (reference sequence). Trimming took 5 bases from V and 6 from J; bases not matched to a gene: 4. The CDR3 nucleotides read TGTGCCAGCAGTGTCGGGACAGGGTATGAAAAACTGTTTTTT. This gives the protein CASSVGTGYEKLFF.

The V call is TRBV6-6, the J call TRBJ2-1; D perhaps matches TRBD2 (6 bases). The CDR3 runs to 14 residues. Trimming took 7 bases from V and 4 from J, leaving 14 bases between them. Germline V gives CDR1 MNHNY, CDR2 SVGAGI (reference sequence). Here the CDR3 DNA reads TGTGCCAGCAAAATAGCGGAGTCATACAATGAGCAGTTCTTC. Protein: CASKIAESYNEQFF.

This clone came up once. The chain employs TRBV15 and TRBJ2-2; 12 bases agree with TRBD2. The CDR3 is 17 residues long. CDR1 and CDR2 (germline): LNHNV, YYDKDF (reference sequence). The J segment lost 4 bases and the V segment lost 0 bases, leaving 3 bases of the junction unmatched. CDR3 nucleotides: TGTGCCACCAGCAGAGACGGGGGACTAGCGGGCACCGGGGAGCTGTTTTTT. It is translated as CATSRDGGLAGTGELFF.

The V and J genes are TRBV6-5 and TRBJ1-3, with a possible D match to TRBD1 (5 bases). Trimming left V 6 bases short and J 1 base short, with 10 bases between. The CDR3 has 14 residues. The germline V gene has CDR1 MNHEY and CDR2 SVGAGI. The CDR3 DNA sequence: TGTGCCAGCAGGACCCGACAGTCTGGAAACACCATATATTTT. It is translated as CASRTRQSGNTIYF.

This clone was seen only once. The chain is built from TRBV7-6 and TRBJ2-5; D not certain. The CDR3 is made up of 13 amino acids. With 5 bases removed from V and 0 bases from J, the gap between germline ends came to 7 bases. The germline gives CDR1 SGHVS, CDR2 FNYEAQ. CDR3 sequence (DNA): TGTGCCAGCAGCCAGTGGGACCAAGAGACCCAGTACTTC. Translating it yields CASSQWDQETQYF.

The CDR3 region is CASSEAGRMNTEAFF. CDR3 DNA: TGTGCCAGCAGTGAAGCAGGCAGGATGAACACTGAAGCTTTCTTT. The genes are TRBV6-1 and TRBJ1-1; no firm D call. Trimming cost V 0 bases and J 0 bases, with 8 bases left between them. Germline lookup yields CDR1 MNHNS and CDR2 SASEGT. The CDR3 is 15 residues long.

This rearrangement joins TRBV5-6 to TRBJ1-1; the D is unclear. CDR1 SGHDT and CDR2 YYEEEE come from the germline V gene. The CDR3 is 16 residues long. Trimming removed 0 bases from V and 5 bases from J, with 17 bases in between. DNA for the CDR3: TGTGCCAGCAGCTTGGAACCCAACGGGCCGGGGACTGAAGCTTTCTTT. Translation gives CASSLEPNGPGTEAFF.

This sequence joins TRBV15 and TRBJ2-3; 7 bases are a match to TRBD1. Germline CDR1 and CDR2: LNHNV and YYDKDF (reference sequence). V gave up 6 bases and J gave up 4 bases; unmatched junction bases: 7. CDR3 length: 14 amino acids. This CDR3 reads CATRKRQGADTQYF. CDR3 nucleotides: TGTGCCACCAGAAAGCGACAGGGCGCAGATACGCAGTATTTT.

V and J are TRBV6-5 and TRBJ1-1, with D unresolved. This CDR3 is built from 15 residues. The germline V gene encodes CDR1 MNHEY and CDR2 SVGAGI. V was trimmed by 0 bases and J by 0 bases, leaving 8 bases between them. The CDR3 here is CASSYSITVNTEAFF. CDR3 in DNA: TGTGCCAGCAGTTACTCGATTACAGTGAACACTGAAGCTTTCTTT.

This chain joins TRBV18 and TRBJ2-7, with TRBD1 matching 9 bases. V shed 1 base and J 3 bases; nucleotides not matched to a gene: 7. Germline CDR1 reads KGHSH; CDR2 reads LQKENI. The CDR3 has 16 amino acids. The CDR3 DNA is TGTGCCAGCTCACCACAGATTCGGGACAGGGTCTACGAGCAGTACTTC. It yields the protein CASSPQIRDRVYEQYF.